Listed below are T cell receptor beta chains from one sample, sequenced in a study of Graves' ophthalmopathy and Graves' hyperthyroidism. TCRdb processed the multiplex PCR reads anew with MiXCR; each CDR3 protein has one entry. The sample lists 600,000 to 950,000 distinct CDR3 sequences; 40% were seen once. Input material: peripheral blood. These receptors were obtained from an adult man with Graves' ophthalmopathy. The CDR3 runs from the conserved cysteine through the conserved F or W. The D gene is left open where the match is weak.

D gene,V gene,CDR3 protein
NA,TRBV6-6,CASSPTMTGNTEAFF
NA,TRBV2,CASSDQGRTEAFF
NA,TRBV3-2,CASSPPQGTRYGYTF
TRBD2,TRBV25-1,CASSRGLAGASDTQYF
NA,TRBV4-3,CASSHLLAGGGFF
NA,TRBV7-8,CASSPGLAVTYYEQYF
TRBD2,TRBV7-9,CASTLGLAGGSQETQYF
NA,TRBV14,CASSRSWGSGNTIYF
NA,TRBV9,CASSVDPQDSTEAFF
NA,TRBV9,CASSGYRETGANVLTF